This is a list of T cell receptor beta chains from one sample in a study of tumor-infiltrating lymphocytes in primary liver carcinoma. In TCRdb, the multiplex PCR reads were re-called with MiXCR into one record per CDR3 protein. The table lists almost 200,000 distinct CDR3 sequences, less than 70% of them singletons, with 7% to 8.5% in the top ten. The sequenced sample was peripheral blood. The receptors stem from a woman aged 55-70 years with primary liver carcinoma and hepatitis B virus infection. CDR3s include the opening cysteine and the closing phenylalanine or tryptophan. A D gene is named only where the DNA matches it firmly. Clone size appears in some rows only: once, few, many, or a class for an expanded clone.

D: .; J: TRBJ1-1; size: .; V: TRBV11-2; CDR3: CANSSWTEGVTEAFF; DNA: TGTGCCAACAGCTCCTGGACAGAGGGAGTGACTGAAGCTTTCTTT
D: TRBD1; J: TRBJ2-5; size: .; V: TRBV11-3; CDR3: CTSSPGTGGMETQYF; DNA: TGTACCAGCAGCCCCGGGACAGGGGGCATGGAGACCCAATACTTC
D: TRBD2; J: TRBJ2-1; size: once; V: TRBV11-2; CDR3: CVSSIAGTYNEQFF; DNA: TGTGTCAGCAGCATAGCGGGAACCTACAATGAGCAGTTCTTC
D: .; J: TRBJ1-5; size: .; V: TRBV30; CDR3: CAWSSQAGQPQHF; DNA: TGTGCCTGGAGTAGTCAGGCGGGTCAGCCCCAGCATTTT
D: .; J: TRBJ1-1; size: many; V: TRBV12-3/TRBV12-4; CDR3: CASSSIQGMNTEAFF; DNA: TGTGCCAGCAGTTCCATCCAGGGAATGAACACTGAAGCTTTCTTT
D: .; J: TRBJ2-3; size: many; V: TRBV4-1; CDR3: CASSQDHRSTDTQYF; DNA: TGCGCCAGCAGCCAAGATCACCGAAGCACAGATACGCAGTATTTT
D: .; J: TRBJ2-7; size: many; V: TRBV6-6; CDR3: CASGQRPPYEQYF; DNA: TGTGCCAGCGGACAGAGACCTCCCTACGAGCAGTACTTC
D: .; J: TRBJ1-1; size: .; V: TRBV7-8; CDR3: CASSLTPQGMAEAFF; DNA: TGTGCCAGCAGCTTAACTCCCCAGGGGATGGCTGAAGCTTTCTTT
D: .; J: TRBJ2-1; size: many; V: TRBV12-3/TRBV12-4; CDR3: CASSFRGNHEQFF; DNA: TGTGCCAGCAGTTTTCGGGGTAATCATGAGCAGTTCTTC
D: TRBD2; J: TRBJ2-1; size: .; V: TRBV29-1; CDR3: CSIDLNSGTDNGQFF; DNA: TGCAGCATTGATTTAAATAGCGGGACCGACAATGGGCAGTTCTTC
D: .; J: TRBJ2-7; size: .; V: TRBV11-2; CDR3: CASNRRAGYEQYF; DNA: TGTGCCAGCAACCGCCGGGCAGGCTACGAGCAGTACTTC
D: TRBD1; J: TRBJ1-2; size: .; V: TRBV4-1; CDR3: CASSHIGGHGETGWLGYTF; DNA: TGCGCCAGCAGCCATATTGGGGGACATGGGGAGACAGGGTGGTTAGGCTACACCTTC
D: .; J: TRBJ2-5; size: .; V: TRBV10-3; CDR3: CAIRQDGQETHYF; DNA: TGCGCCATCAGGCAGGATGGCCAAGAGACCCACTACTTC
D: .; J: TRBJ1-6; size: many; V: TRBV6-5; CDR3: CASSSDKPPFSPLHF; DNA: TGTGCCAGCAGTTCGGATAAGCCTCCCTTTTCACCCCTCCACTTT